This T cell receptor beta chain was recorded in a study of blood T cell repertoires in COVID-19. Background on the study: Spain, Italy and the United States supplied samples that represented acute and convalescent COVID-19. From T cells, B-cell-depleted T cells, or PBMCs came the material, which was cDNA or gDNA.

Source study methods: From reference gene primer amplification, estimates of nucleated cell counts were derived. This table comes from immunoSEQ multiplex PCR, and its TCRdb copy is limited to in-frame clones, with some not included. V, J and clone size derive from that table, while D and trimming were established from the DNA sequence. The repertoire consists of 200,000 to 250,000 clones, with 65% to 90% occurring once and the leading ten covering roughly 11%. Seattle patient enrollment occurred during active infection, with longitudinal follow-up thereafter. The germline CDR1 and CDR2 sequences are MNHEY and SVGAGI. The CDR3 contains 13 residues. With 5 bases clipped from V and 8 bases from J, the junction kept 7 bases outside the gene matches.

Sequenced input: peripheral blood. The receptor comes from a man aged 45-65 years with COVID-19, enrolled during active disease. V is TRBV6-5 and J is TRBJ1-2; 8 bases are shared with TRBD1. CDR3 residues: CASSLRGQEGYTF. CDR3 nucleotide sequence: TGTGCCAGCAGTCTCAGGGGGCAGGAGGGCTACACCTTC.